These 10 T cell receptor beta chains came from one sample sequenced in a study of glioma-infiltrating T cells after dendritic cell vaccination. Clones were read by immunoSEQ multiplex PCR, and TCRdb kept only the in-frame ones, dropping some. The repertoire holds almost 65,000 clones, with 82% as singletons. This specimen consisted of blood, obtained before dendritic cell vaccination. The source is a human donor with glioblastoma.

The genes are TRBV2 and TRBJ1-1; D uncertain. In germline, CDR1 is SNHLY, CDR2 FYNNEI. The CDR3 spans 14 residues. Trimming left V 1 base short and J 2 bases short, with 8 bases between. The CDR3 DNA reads TGTGCCAGCAGTGAAGTGGGCCGCAACACTGAAGCTTTCTTT. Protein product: CASSEVGRNTEAFF. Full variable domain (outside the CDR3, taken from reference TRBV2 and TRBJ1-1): EPEVTQTPSHQVTQMGQEVILRCVPISNHLYFYWYRQILGQKVEFLVSFYNNEISEKSEIFDDQFSVERPDGSNFTLKIRSTKLEDSAMYFCASSEVGRNTEAFFGQGTRLTVV.

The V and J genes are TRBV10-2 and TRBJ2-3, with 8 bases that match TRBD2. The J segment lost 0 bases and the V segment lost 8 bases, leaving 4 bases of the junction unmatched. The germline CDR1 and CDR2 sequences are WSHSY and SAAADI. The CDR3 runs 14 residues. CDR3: CASGSGASTDTQYF. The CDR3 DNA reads TGCGCCAGCGGTAGCGGGGCGAGCACAGATACGCAGTATTTT.

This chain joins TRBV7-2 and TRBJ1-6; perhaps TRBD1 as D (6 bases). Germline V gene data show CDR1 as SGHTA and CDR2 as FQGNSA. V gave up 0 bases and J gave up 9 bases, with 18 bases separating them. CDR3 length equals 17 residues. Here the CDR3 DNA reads TGTGCCAGCAGCTTAGCCCTCTTCATAGGGGGTGCTTCACCCCTCCACTTT. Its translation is CASSLALFIGGASPLHF.

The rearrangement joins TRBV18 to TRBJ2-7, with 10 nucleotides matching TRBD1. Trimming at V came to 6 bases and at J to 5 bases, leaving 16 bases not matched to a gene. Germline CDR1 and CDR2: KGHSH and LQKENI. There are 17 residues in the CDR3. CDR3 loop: CASSSALPGQGSHEQYF. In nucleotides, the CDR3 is TGTGCCAGCTCGTCCGCCCTACCGGGACAGGGGTCCCACGAGCAGTACTTC.

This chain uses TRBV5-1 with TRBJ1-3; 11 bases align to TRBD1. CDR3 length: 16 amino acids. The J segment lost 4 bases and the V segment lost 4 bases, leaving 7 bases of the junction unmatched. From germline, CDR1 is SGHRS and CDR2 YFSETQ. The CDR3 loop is CASSPGDRGNGNTIYF. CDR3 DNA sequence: TGCGCCAGCAGCCCGGGGGACAGGGGGAACGGAAACACCATATATTTT.

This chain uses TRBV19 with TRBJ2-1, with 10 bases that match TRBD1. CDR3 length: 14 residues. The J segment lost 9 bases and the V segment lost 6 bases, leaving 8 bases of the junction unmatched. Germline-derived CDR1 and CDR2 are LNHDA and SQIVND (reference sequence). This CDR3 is CASRNGQGGPEQFF. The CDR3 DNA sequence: TGTGCCAGTAGGAACGGACAGGGGGGGCCTGAGCAGTTCTTC.

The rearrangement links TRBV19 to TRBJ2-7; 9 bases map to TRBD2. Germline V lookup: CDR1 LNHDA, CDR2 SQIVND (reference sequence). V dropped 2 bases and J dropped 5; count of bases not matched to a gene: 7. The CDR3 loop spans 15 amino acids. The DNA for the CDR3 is TGTGCCAGTAGTATAATGGCTAGCGGGGTCAACGAGCAGTACTTC. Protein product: CASSIMASGVNEQYF.

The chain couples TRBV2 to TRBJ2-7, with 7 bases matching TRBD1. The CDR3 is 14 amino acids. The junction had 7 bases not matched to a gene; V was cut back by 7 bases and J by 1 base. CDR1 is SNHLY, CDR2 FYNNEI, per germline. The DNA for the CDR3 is TGTGCCAGCACCGAAAAGGGGGCTTCCTACGAGCAGTACTTC. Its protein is CASTEKGASYEQYF.

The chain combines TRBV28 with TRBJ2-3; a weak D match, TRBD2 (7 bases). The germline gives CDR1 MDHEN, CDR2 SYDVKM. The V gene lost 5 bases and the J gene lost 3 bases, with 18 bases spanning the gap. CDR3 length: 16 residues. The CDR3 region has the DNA TGTGCCAGCAGTCTCCCTATGGGGGGGGCGACAGATACGCAGTATTTT. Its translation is CASSLPMGGATDTQYF.

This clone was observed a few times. CDR3 DNA: TGTGCCAGCAGTGTGGAGTCGACTAGCGGGGAAGAGCAGTTCTTC. Translating gives CASSVESTSGEEQFF. This chain uses TRBV6-4 with TRBJ2-1; TRBD2 aligns across 11 bases. CDR3 length equals 15 residues. CDR1 is MRHNA, CDR2 SNTAGT, per germline. Trimming at V came to 4 bases and at J to 10 bases, leaving 9 bases not matched to a gene.